This entry is about one T cell receptor beta chain. Assay used: immunoSEQ multiplex PCR; TCRdb lists only in-frame clones, some missing. The sample lists some 100,000 clones, about 83% occurring once. The record originates from a study of radiotherapy plus CTLA-4 blockade in lung cancer. The sample in question was peripheral blood, obtained from a patient treated with radiotherapy plus ipilimumab. This TCR came from a human donor with non-small cell lung cancer who had a partial response to radiotherapy plus ipilimumab.

The CDR3 here is CAWSVRTSGMFPRDNEQFF. The CDR3 DNA reads TGTGCCTGGAGTGTACGCACGAGCGGGATGTTTCCCCGCGACAATGAGCAGTTCTTC. The V call is TRBV30, the J call TRBJ2-1, with TRBD2 matching over 7 bases. The J segment lost 5 bases and the V segment lost 0 bases, leaving 19 bases of the junction unmatched. The CDR3 contains 19 residues. In germline, CDR1 is GTSNPN, CDR2 SVGIG (reference sequence).